The entry below gives a single T cell receptor (beta chain) sequence along with its context. With 1 base clipped from V and 13 bases from J, the junction kept 8 bases outside the gene matches. Germline CDR1 is SGHTA and CDR2 is FQGNSA. The length of the CDR3 is 14 residues. These data are taken from a study of blood T cell repertoires in COVID-19. The overall study: COVID-19 samples from acute and convalescent phases originated in the United States, Italy and Spain. T cells, B-cell-depleted T cells, or PBMCs supplied cDNA or gDNA.

As originally analysed: Reference gene primers were amplified, and this amplification served to estimate nucleated cell counts. Measured with immunoSEQ multiplex PCR; TCRdb has only the in-frame clones, and not every one. The DNA gave D and trimming, while V, J and clone size come from that table. The table has under 100,000 clones, over 70% seen once. The TCR sequence derives from an elderly man with active or convalescent COVID-19. Sequencing was carried out using peripheral blood. This chain joins TRBV7-2 and TRBJ1-2; TRBD1 aligns across 11 bases. The CDR3 nucleotides read TGTGCCAGCAGCTTAGGGACAGGGGGCGAAACTTTCACCTTC. This translates into CASSLGTGGETFTF. Together with reference TRBV7-2 and TRBJ1-2, the CDR3 gives the full variable domain: GAGVSQSPSNKVTEKGKDVELRCDPISGHTALYWYRQSLGQGLEFLIYFQGNSAPDKSGLPSDRFSAERTGGSVSTLTIQRTQQEDSAVYLCASSLGTGGETFTFGSGTRLTVV.